This T cell receptor beta chain is drawn from a study of T cell responses to AZD1222 COVID-19 vaccine. Study-wide results and limits: Regions left unmutated in variants are reportedly the target of nearly half of spike-specific TCRs. Sampling that yielded the repertoires occurred only after the peak T cell response. Along spike, vaccine-associated CD4 TCRs were found throughout, with dominance at 160-218 and 743-854.

Points on this clone: Its cognate antigen is unknown.

Method: immunoSEQ multiplex PCR; TCRdb's copy keeps in-frame clones and lacks some. The sample holds some 120,000 clones, about 85% seen once. This CDR3 has 16 residues. Germline CDR1 is MDHEN and CDR2 is SYDVKM. V lost 6 bases and J 0 bases, leaving 17 bases between the germline ends. The source was peripheral blood, collected 28 days after the second AZD1222 dose. The source of this sequence is an adult who received the AZD1222 COVID-19 vaccine. The chain carries TRBV28 and TRBJ1-2; D gene unclear. For the CDR3, the DNA is TGTGCCAGCAGGAGGCCGGGAATCACCACTAACTATGGCTACACCTTC. This gives the protein CASRRPGITTNYGYTF.